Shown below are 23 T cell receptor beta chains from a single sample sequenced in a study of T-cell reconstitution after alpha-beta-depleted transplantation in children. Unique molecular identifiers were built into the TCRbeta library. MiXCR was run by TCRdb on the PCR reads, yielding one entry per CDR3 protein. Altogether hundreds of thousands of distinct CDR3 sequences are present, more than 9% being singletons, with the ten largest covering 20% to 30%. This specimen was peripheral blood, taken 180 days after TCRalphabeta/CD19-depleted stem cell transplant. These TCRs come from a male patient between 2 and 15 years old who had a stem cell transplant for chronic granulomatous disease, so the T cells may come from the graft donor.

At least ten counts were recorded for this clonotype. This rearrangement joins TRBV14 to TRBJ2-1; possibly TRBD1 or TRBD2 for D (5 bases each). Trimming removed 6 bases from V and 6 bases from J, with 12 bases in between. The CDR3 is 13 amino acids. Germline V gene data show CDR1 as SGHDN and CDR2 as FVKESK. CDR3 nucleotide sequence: TGTGCCAGCAGGTCCGGGACCTCCAATGAGCAGTTCTTC. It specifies CASRSGTSNEQFF. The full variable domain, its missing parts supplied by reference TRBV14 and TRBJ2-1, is EAGVTQFPSHSVIEKGQTVTLRCDPISGHDNLYWYRRVMGKEIKFLLHFVKESKQDESGMPNNRFLAERTGGTYSTLKVQPAELEDSGVYFCASRSGTSNEQFFGPGTRLTVL.

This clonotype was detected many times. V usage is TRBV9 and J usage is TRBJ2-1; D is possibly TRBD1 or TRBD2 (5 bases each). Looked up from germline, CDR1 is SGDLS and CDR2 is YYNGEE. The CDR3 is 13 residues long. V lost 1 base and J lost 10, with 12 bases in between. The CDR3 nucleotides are TGTGCCAGCAGCGTATCACGTGGGGGAGAGCAGTTCTTC. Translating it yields CASSVSRGGEQFF.

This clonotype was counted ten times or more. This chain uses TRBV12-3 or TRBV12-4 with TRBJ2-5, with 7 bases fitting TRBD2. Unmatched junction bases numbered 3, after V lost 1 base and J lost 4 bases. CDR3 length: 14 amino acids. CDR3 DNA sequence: TGTGCCAGCAGTTTAGTCCGGGAGGCAGAGACCCAGTACTTC. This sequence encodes CASSLVREAETQYF.

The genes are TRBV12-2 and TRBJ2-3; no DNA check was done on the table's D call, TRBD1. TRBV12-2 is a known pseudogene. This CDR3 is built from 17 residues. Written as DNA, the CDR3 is TGTGCAAGTCGCTTAGTTAAGACAGGGTGGATTACAGATACGCAGTATTTT. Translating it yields CASRLVKTGWITDTQYF.

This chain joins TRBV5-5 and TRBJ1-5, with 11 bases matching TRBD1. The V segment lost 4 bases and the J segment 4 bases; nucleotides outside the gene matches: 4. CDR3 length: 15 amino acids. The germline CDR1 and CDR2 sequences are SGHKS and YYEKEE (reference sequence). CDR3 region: CASSRGQGVNQPQHF. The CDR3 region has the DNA TGTGCCAGCAGCAGGGGACAGGGGGTAAATCAGCCCCAGCATTTT.

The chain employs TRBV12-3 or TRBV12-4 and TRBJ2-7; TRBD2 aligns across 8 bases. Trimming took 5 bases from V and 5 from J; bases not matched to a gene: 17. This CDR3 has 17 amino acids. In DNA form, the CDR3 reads TGTGCCAGCAGTAACGCGCCCCTGGGACTAGTCTTCCACGAGCAGTACTTC. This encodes CASSNAPLGLVFHEQYF.

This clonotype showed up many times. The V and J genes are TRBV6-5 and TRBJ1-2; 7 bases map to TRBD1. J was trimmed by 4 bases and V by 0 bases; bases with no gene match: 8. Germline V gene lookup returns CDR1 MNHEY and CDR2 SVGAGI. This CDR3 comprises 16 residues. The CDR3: CASSYSTTGVGYGYTF. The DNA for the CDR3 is TGTGCCAGCAGTTACTCCACAACAGGGGTTGGCTATGGCTACACCTTC.

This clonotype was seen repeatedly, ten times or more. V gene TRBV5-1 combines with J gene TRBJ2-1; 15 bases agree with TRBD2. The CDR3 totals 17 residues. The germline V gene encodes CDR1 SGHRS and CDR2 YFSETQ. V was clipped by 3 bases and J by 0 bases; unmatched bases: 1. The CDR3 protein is CASSWGLAGGSYNEQFF. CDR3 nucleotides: TGCGCCAGCAGCTGGGGACTAGCGGGGGGCTCCTACAATGAGCAGTTCTTC.

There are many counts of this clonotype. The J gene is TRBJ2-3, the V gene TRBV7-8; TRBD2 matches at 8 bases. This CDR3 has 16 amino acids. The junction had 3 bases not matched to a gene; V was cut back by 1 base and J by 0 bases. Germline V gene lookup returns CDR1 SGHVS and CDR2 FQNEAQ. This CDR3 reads CASSLVPSGSTDTQYF. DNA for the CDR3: TGTGCCAGCAGCTTAGTACCTAGCGGGAGCACAGATACGCAGTATTTT.

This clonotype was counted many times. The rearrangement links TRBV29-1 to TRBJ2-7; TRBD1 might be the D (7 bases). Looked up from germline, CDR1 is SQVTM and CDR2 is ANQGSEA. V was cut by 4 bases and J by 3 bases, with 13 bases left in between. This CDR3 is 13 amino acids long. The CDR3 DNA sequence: TGCAGCGTTGTTCCCAGGGGGGACTACGAGCAGTACTTC. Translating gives CSVVPRGDYEQYF.

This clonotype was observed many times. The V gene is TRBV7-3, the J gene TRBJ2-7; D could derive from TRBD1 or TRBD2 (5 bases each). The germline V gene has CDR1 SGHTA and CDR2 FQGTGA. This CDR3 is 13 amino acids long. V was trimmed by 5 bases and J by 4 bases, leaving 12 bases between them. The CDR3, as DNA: TGTGCCAGCAGCCCGGGACCAGGGTACGAGCAGTACTTC. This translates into CASSPGPGYEQYF.

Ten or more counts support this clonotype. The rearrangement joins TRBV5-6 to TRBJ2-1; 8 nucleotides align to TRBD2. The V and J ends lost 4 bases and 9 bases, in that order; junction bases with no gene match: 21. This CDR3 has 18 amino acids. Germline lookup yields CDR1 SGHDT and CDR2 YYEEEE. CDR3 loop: CASSKEGVLAGRHPEQFF. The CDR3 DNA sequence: TGTGCCAGCAGCAAAGAAGGGGTTTTAGCGGGACGACATCCTGAGCAGTTCTTC.

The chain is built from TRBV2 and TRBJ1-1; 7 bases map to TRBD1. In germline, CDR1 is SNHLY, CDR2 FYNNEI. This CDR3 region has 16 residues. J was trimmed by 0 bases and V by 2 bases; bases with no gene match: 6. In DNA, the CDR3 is TGTGCCAGCAGTGAAAGGGCAGGGGGGATGAACACTGAAGCTTTCTTT. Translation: CASSERAGGMNTEAFF.

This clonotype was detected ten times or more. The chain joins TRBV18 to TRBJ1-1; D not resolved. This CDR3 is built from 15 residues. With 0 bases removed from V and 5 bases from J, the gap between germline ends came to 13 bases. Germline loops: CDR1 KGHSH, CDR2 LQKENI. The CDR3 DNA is TGTGCCAGCTCACCACCTGGTAGGGTCGGAACTGAAGCTTTCTTT. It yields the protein CASSPPGRVGTEAFF.

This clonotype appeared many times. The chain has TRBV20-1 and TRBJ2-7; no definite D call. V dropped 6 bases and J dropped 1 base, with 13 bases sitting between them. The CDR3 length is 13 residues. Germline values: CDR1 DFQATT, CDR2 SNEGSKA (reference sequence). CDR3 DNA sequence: TGCAGTGCCAGCACCTGGGCTTCCTACGAGCAGTACTTC. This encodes CSASTWASYEQYF.

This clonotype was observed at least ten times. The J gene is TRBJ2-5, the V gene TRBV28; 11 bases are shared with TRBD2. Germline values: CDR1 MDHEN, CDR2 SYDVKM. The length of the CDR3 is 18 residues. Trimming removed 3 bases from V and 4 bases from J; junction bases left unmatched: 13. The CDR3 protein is CASSFFSGTSGRRETQYF. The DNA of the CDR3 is TGTGCCAGCAGTTTCTTTTCGGGGACTAGCGGTCGTAGAGAGACCCAGTACTTC. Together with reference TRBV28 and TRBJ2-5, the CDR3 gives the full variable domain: DVKVTQSSRYLVKRTGEKVFLECVQDMDHENMFWYRQDPGLGLRLIYFSYDVKMKEKGDIPEGYSVSREKKERFSLILESASTNQTSMYLCASSFFSGTSGRRETQYFGPGTRLLVL.

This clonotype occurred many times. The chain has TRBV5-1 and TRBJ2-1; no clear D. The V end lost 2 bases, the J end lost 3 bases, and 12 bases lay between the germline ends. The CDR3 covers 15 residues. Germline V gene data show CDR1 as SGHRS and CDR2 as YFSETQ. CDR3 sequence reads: CASSLDGRGYNEQFF. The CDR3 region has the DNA TGCGCCAGCAGCTTAGACGGCAGAGGCTACAATGAGCAGTTCTTC.

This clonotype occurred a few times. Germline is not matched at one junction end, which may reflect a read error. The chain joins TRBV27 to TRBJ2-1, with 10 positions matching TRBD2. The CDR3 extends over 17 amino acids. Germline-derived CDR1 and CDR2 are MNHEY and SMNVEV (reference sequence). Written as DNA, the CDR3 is TGTGCCAGCAGTCTATCATCTAGCGGGAGACACTACAATGAGCAGTTCTTC. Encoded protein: CASSLSSSGRHYNEQFF.

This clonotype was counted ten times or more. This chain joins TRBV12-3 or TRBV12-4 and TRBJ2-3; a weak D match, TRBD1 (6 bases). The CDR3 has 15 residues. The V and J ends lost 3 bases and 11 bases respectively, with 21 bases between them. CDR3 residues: CASSLAGTPQGGQYF. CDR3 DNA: TGTGCCAGCAGTTTGGCCGGGACCCCCCAAGGGGGGCAGTATTTT.

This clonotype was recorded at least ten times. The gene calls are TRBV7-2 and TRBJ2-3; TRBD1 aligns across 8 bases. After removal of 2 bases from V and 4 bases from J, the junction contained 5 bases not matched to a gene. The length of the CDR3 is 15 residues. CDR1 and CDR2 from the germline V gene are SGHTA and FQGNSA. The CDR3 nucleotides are TGTGCCAGCAGCTTAAGGGAGACAGGGGCAGATACGCAGTATTTT. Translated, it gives CASSLRETGADTQYF.

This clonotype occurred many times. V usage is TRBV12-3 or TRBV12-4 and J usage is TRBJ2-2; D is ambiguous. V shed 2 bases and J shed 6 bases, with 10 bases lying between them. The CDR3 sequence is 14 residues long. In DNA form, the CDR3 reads TGTGCCAGCAGTTTATCCCCCGCGTCCGGGGAGCTGTTTTTT. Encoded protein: CASSLSPASGELFF.

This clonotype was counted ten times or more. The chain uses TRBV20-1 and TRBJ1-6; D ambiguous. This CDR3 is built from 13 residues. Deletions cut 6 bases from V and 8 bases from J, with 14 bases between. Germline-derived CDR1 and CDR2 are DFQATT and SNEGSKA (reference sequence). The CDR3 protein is CSAPEYSDSPLHF. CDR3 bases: TGCAGTGCCCCCGAATATAGTGATTCACCCCTCCACTTT.

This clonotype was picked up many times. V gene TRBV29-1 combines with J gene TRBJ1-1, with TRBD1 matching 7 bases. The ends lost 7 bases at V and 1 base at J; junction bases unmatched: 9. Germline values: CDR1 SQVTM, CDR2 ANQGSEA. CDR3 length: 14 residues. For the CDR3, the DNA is TGCAGCGCCAATCGTGACAGGGCGAACACTGAAGCTTTCTTT. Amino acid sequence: CSANRDRANTEAFF.